This record looks at one T cell receptor (beta chain) sequence and its context. Its antigen is not identified. This specimen belongs to a study of T cells in Graves' hyperthyroidism and ophthalmopathy. Study conclusions and caveats: Peripheral blood also featured most of the thyroid clonotypes expanded above 0.001. The authors' 13 V-J model separated ophthalmopathy from stable hyperthyroidism.

Deletions cut 3 bases from V and 7 bases from J, with 15 bases between. The CDR3 extends over 14 amino acids. CDR1 and CDR2 from the germline V gene are LNHDA and SQIVND (reference sequence). Uncontrolled infection, other autoimmune disease, pregnancy or lactation disqualified patients from enrolment. Researchers took RNA transcripts and amplified the TCR beta CDR3 regions from them. TCR CDR3 underwent first-round RT-PCR with the HTBI primer set. MiXCR, run by TCRdb on the multiplex PCR reads, gives a single entry per CDR3 protein. The data show roughly 350,000 distinct CDR3 sequences, roughly 15% seen once.

The chain recombines TRBV19 with TRBJ1-1, with D tentatively TRBD1 (5 bases). The sequenced sample consisted of blood. This receptor was identified in a woman between 25 and 40 years old with Graves' ophthalmopathy. DNA of the CDR3: TGTGCCAGTAGTATTGGGGACCGGCGGGGTGAAGCTTTCTTT. It codes for CASSIGDRRGEAFF.